A selection of T cell receptor beta chains follows, all from one sample in a study of cytomegalovirus exposure and HLA in healthy donors. Assay: immunoSEQ multiplex PCR; the TCRdb copy retains only in-frame clones and omits some. The sample lists about 96,000 clones; roughly 74% were seen once. Sequencing was done on a sample of PBMCs. These TCRs come from a woman between 65 and 79 years old in good health and CMV-seropositive. CDR3s include the opening cysteine and the closing phenylalanine or tryptophan. The D gene is left open where the match is weak. Clone size appears in some rows only: once, few, many, or a class for an expanded clone.

abundance,d_gene,j_gene,v_gene,len,CDR3nt,CDR3aa
NA,NA,TRBJ1-3,TRBV10-3,15,TGTGCCATCAGGGCCACAGGGTCGGGAGGAAACACCATATATTTT,CAIRATGSGGNTIYF
NA,TRBD1,TRBJ1-1,TRBV6-6,16,TGTGCCAGCAGTACTCACAGGGGGCGAGTGAACACTGAAGCTTTCTTT,CASSTHRGRVNTEAFF
NA,TRBD1,TRBJ2-7,TRBV7-2,15,TGTGCCAGCAGCTCAGCCGGGACAGGGATCTACGAGCAGTACTTC,CASSSAGTGIYEQYF
NA,NA,TRBJ1-1,TRBV28,13,TGTGCCACTTCGGGGGAGTTTAGGAGCTCGGCTTTCTTT,CATSGEFRSSAFF
NA,NA,TRBJ1-3,TRBV7-2,13,TGTGCCAGCAGCTTAGACAGGGGAAACACCATATATTTT,CASSLDRGNTIYF
NA,TRBD1,TRBJ2-7,TRBV28,12,TGTGCCAGCAGTCGACAGGGCTACGAGCAGTACTTC,CASSRQGYEQYF
NA,TRBD1,TRBJ1-1,TRBV7-9,15,TGTTCCAGCAGCTCCATCGGGACAGTGAACACTGAAGCTTTCTTT,CSSSSIGTVNTEAFF
few,TRBD1,TRBJ2-5,TRBV5-5,15,TGTGCCAGCAGCCCCGGCACAGGGGCTGGGGAGACCCAGTACTTC,CASSPGTGAGETQYF
once,TRBD1,TRBJ2-7,TRBV4-1,14,TGCGCCAGCAGCCAGCCAGGACAGGGCTACGAGCAGTACTTC,CASSQPGQGYEQYF
NA,NA,TRBJ1-1,TRBV28,13,TGTGCCAGCACCCAGGGAAGGAACACTGAAGCTTTCTTT,CASTQGRNTEAFF
NA,NA,TRBJ1-2,TRBV5-6,16,TGTGCCAGCAGCTTGGGGACTACCCGGAGGGGCTATGGCTACACCTTC,CASSLGTTRRGYGYTF
NA,NA,TRBJ1-2,TRBV28,15,TGTGCCAGCAGGAAAACAGGCACAGCTAACTATGGCTACACCTTC,CASRKTGTANYGYTF
NA,TRBD2,TRBJ2-5,TRBV11-2,15,TGTGCCAGCAGTACTAGCGGGAGGGCCGGGGAGACCCAGTACTTC,CASSTSGRAGETQYF
once,NA,TRBJ1-1,TRBV9,14,TGTGCCAGCAGCGGCGGATCTAGGAACACTGAAGCTTTCTTT,CASSGGSRNTEAFF
NA,NA,TRBJ2-2,TRBV29-1,14,TGCAGCGTTGGCAACAGGGCTGGCACCGGGGAGCTGTTTTTT,CSVGNRAGTGELFF
few,TRBD1,TRBJ2-1,TRBV10-1,16,TGCGCCAGCAGTGATATGGGGACAGGGGGGAACAATGAGCAGTTCTTC,CASSDMGTGGNNEQFF
NA,TRBD1,TRBJ2-7,TRBV5-1,14,TGCGCCAGCAGCTCCCCAGGGGGAGTTGGCGAGCAGTACTTC,CASSSPGGVGEQYF
NA,TRBD1,TRBJ2-7,TRBV18,16,TGTGCCAGCTCACCACTGGAGATTACAGGGGGCTACGAGCAGTACTTC,CASSPLEITGGYEQYF
once,TRBD1,TRBJ2-1,TRBV7-9,13,TGTGCCAGCAGCTTCGGGACAGGCAATGAGCAGTTCTTC,CASSFGTGNEQFF
few,TRBD1,TRBJ2-2,TRBV7-9,17,TGTGCCAGCAGATTATACCGGGGACAGGCGAACACCGGGGAGCTGTTTTTT,CASRLYRGQANTGELFF
NA,TRBD2,TRBJ2-5,TRBV6-6,16,TGTGCCAGCAGTTACACGGCTAGCGGGGCTCAAGAGACCCAGTACTTC,CASSYTASGAQETQYF
NA,NA,TRBJ1-2,TRBV10-3,14,TGTGCCGCCACCCAGGGAGGGTCTAACTATGGCTACACCTTC,CAATQGGSNYGYTF
NA,NA,TRBJ2-1,TRBV19,17,TGTGCCAGTAGTATAGCAGGGCAGGGGCTTCGATACAATGAGCAGTTCTTC,CASSIAGQGLRYNEQFF
NA,NA,TRBJ1-2,TRBV27,14,TGTGCCAGCAGTTTAAGGGGCAGGGACTATGGCTACACCTTC,CASSLRGRDYGYTF
NA,TRBD1,TRBJ1-5,TRBV6-5,15,TGTGCCAGCAGGGGCGGGACAGGGAGGGATCAGCCCCAGCATTTT,CASRGGTGRDQPQHF
NA,NA,TRBJ2-3,TRBV28,14,TGTGCCAGCAGTGCCCGACTCGCCGGGGATACGCAGTATTTT,CASSARLAGDTQYF
NA,NA,TRBJ1-5,TRBV5-6,14,TGTGCCAGCAGCTTGAAGAAGTCGGGTCAGCCCCAGCATTTT,CASSLKKSGQPQHF
NA,NA,TRBJ2-5,TRBV29-1,12,TGCAAGCCCGAACCCATCCAAGAGACCCAGTACTTC,CKPEPIQETQYF
NA,TRBD1,TRBJ2-1,TRBV10-2,14,TGCGCCAGCAGAACCGGGACAGGGGCGTCTGAGCAGTTCTTC,CASRTGTGASEQFF
NA,NA,TRBJ2-7,TRBV27,15,TGTGCCAGCTCGTTTAGGCAGGCAGGATCCTACGAGCAGTACTTC,CASSFRQAGSYEQYF
NA,NA,TRBJ1-1,TRBV2,13,TGTGCCAGCAGTGCACAGCTCAACACTGAAGCTTTCTTT,CASSAQLNTEAFF
few,TRBD1,TRBJ1-2,TRBV10-3,14,TGTGCCATCAGTGAGTCGGGACAGGCCTATGGCTACACCTTC,CAISESGQAYGYTF
NA,NA,TRBJ1-2,TRBV28,14,TGTGCCAGCAGTTTATCGACAGATAACTATGGCTACACCTTC,CASSLSTDNYGYTF
NA,TRBD2,TRBJ2-7,TRBV19,14,TGTGCCAGTAGTAGGACTAGCGGGTCCTACGAGCAGTACTTC,CASSRTSGSYEQYF
NA,NA,TRBJ2-2,TRBV7-9,19,TGTGCCAGCAGCTTAGTCGGTTTCGGGGGGCGAATAAATCACGGGGAGCTGTTTTTT,CASSLVGFGGRINHGELFF
NA,TRBD1,TRBJ1-4,TRBV6-5,15,TGTGCCAGCAGGGAAACAGGGGCTTCTAATGAAAAACTGTTTTTT,CASRETGASNEKLFF
few,TRBD2,TRBJ2-1,TRBV9,15,TGTGCCAGCAGCGCCGGGGGGGCTGGCTACAATGAGCAGTTCTTC,CASSAGGAGYNEQFF
NA,NA,TRBJ2-7,TRBV11-2,13,TGTGCCAGCAGCTTAAGAGGAGGGGACGAGCAGTACTTC,CASSLRGGDEQYF
few,TRBD1,TRBJ1-2,TRBV4-1,14,TGCGCCAGCAGCCAGGGAACAGGGGCGAAGGGCTACACCTTC,CASSQGTGAKGYTF
NA,TRBD1,TRBJ1-2,TRBV30,13,TGTGCCTGGAGTTTCGGACAGGGAAGTGGCTACACCTTC,CAWSFGQGSGYTF
NA,NA,TRBJ1-1,TRBV14,13,TGTGCCAGCAGCTTTGGGGCGGGGCGGGGAGCTTTCTTT,CASSFGAGRGAFF
NA,NA,TRBJ2-1,TRBV5-8,16,TGTGCCAGCAGCTCCCCGACCAGGTTCAGCTACAATGAGCAGTTCTTC,CASSSPTRFSYNEQFF
few,TRBD2,TRBJ2-2,TRBV28,14,TGTGCCAGCCTAGCGGGAGGCCCAACCGGGGAGCTGTTTTTT,CASLAGGPTGELFF
NA,NA,TRBJ1-5,TRBV18,15,TGTGCCAGCTCCCGCGAGACGGGTATAATTCAGCCCCAGCATTTT,CASSRETGIIQPQHF
NA,TRBD2,TRBJ2-5,TRBV9,15,TGTGCCAGCAGCGCCAGACTAGCGGGAGGGGAGACCCAGTACTTC,CASSARLAGGETQYF